This T cell receptor beta chain was sequenced for a study of T cell repertoires in cytomegalovirus infection. For the study at large: From public TCR beta signatures came an indication of both CMV infection and matching HLA type.

One entry per CDR3 protein, called by TCRdb with MiXCR from the reads. The sample has about 110,000 distinct CDR3 sequences; around 28% are singletons. About this clonotype: Its antigen is still unknown.

This CDR3 contains 15 residues. Germline loops: CDR1 SGDLS, CDR2 YYNGEE. Unmatched junction bases numbered 5, after V lost 0 bases and J lost 7 bases. The chain links TRBV9 to TRBJ1-2; 11 bases are a match to TRBD1. This receptor was obtained from a human donor in good health (CMV status not recorded). Some clones in this sample may be carry-over from other donors' samples. This sample comprised CD8+ T cells from cultured PBMCs, obtained from culture after CMV antigen stimulation. The DNA for the CDR3 is TGTGCCAGCAGCGTAGAAGGACAGGGGGCTGGTGGCTACACCTTC. Protein: CASSVEGQGAGGYTF.